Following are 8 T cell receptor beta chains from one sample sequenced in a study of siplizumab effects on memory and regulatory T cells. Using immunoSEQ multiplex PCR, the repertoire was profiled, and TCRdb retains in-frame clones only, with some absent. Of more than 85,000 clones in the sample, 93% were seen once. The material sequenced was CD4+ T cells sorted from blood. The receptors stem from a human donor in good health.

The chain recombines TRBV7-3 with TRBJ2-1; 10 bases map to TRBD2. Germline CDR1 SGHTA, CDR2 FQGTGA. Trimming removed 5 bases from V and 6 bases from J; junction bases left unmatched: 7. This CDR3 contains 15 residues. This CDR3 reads CASSLDSGRINEQFF. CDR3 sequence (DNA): TGTGCCAGCAGCCTAGATAGCGGGAGGATCAATGAGCAGTTCTTC.

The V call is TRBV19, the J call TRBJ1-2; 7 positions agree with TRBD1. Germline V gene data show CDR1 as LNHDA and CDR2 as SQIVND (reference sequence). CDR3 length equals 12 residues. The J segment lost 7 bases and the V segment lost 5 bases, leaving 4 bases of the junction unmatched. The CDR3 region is CASSFGQVGYTF. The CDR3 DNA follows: TGTGCCAGTAGTTTTGGACAGGTTGGCTACACCTTC.

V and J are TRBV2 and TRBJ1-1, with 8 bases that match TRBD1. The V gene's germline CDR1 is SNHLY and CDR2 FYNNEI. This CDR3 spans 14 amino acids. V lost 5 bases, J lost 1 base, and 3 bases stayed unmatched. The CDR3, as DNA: TGTGCCAGCAGTTTGGACAGGGCGAACACTGAAGCTTTCTTT. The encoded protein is CASSLDRANTEAFF.

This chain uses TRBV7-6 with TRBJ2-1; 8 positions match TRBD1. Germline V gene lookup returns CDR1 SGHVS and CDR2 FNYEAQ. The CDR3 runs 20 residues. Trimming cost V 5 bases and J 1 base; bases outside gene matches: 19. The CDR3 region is CASSRTPGGVLLGSYNEQFF. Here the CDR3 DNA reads TGTGCCAGCAGCCGAACTCCAGGGGGCGTCCTACTTGGGTCCTACAATGAGCAGTTCTTC.

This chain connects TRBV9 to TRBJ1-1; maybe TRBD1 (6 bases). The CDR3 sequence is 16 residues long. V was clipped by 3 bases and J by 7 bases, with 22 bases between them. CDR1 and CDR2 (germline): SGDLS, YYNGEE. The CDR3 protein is CASSAGRGGPTFEAFF. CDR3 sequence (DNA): TGTGCCAGCAGCGCCGGGAGAGGGGGGCCGACTTTTGAAGCTTTCTTT.

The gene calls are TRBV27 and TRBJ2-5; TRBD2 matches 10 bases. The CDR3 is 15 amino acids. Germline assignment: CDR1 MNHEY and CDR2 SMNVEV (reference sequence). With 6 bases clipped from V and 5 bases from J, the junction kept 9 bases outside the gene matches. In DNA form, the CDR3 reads TGTGCCAGCAGGAGCAGCGGGGGGGCATGGGAGACCCAGTACTTC. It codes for CASRSSGGAWETQYF.

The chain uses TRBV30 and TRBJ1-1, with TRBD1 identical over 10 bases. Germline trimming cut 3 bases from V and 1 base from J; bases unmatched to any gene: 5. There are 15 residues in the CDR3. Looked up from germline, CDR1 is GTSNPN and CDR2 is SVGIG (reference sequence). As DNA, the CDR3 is TGTGCCTGGAGAAGGCGACAGGGGGCGAACACTGAAGCTTTCTTT. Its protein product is CAWRRRQGANTEAFF.

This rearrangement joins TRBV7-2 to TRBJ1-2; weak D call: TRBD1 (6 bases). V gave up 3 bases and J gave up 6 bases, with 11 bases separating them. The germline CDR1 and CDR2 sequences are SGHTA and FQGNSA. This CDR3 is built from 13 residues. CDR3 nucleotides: TGTGCCAGCAGCTTCACACACAGGGATGGCTACACCTTC. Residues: CASSFTHRDGYTF.